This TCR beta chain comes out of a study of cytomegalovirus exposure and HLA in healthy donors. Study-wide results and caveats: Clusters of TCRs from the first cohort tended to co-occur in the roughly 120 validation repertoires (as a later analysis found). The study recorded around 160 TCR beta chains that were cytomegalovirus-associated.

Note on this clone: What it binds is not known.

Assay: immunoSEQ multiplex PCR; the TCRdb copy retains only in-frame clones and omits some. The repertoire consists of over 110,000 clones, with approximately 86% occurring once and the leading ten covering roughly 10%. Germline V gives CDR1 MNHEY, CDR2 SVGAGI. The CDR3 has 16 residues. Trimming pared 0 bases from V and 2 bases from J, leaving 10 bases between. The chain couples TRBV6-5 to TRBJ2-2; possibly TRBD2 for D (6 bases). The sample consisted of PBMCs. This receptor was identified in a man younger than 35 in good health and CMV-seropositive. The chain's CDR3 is CASSYSSSVNTGELFF. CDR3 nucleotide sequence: TGTGCCAGCAGTTACTCCTCTAGCGTCAACACCGGGGAGCTGTTTTTT.